This T cell receptor (beta chain) came from a study of read filtering for tumor transcriptome and immune sequencing. Study results and caveats: The sorted CD138-negative fraction was a mixed bone marrow immune population, not purified T cells.

The table lists this clonotype with many counts. Its antigen remains unknown. J was trimmed by 4 bases and V by 8 bases; bases with no gene match: 5. CDR1 and CDR2 (germline): SGHAT, FQNNGV. CDR3 length equals 15 residues. This library used about 400 ng RNA and molecular barcoded adaptors spanning alpha/delta and beta/gamma chains. Via MiXCR, TCRdb re-called the reads, giving one row per CDR3 protein. This sample has some 130,000 distinct CDR3 sequences, with approximately 13% found just once. The chain employs TRBV11-2 and TRBJ2-3; 14 bases align to TRBD2. The TCR comes from a donor older than 35 with multiple myeloma. The sequenced sample was a population of CD138-negative cells sorted from bone marrow. The CDR3 region has the DNA TGTGCCAGCGGATTGACTAGCGGGAGGGCAGATACGCAGTATTTT. Amino acid sequence: CASGLTSGRADTQYF. The variable domain in full, with the rest retrieved from reference TRBV11-2 and TRBJ2-3, is EAGVAQSPRYKIIEKRQSVAFWCNPISGHATLYWYQQILGQGPKLLIQFQNNGVVDDSQLPKDRFSAERLKGVDSTLKIQPAKLEDSAVYLCASGLTSGRADTQYFGPGTRLTVL.